These 15 T cell receptor beta chains share one sample of origin, sequenced in a study of blood T cells in healthy people across ages (dated by TCRdb to between 2014 and 2017). The library was produced with 5' RACE. Sequencing was carried out with an Illumina HiSeq 2500. A second PCR of roughly 7 to 11 cycles was performed with a sample-barcoded 5' primer and a J-beta primer mix. TCRdb reworked the public reads: Q25 trimming with fastp, MiXCR clone assembly, productive beta chains retained. Duplicate CDR3 protein sequences are folded into a single record with the most common DNA and genes. Counted in this sample were more than 1.4 million distinct CDR3 sequences; approximately 38% of them appeared once. The ten largest clones add up to approximately 7.9% of the sample. The sequenced material came from blood. The receptors stem from a woman aged 18-35 years in good health.

The chain has TRBV2 and TRBJ2-2; D is perhaps TRBD2 (5 bases). The CDR3 spans 14 residues. The V and J ends lost 5 bases and 6 bases respectively, with 13 bases between them. Germline V gene lookup returns CDR1 SNHLY and CDR2 FYNNEI. The CDR3 is CASSSRGWAGELFF. The CDR3 nucleotides are TGTGCCAGCAGTAGCCGGGGATGGGCCGGGGAGCTGTTTTTT.

The rearrangement uses TRBV2 and TRBJ2-2; 8 bases are shared with TRBD2. The germline V gene encodes CDR1 SNHLY and CDR2 FYNNEI. The J segment lost 2 bases and the V segment lost 6 bases, leaving 14 bases of the junction unmatched. The CDR3 spans 18 residues. The CDR3 DNA is TGTGCCAGCAGATTAGCTGCGAGCGGGAGTAAAAACACCGGGGAGCTGTTTTTT. Its protein product is CASRLAASGSKNTGELFF.

This clonotype was picked up a small number of times. The CDR3 sequence is CASSRVSGSYNEQFF. The DNA of the CDR3 is TGTGCCAGCAGCAGGGTTAGCGGGAGCTACAATGAGCAGTTCTTC. This rearrangement joins TRBV5-5 to TRBJ2-1; 9 nucleotides align to TRBD2. In germline, CDR1 is SGHKS, CDR2 YYEKEE (reference sequence). The CDR3 sequence is 15 residues long. With V trimmed by 4 bases and J by 3 bases, 5 bases remained unmatched.

The V and J genes are TRBV6-1 and TRBJ2-5, with 7 bases aligning to TRBD2. CDR1 is MNHNS and CDR2 is SASEGT in the germline V gene. The CDR3 totals 14 residues. Losses at the gene ends were 7 bases for V and 0 bases for J; bases not matched to a gene: 5. CDR3: CASKGLEYQETQYF. DNA for the CDR3: TGTGCCAGCAAAGGACTAGAGTACCAAGAGACCCAGTACTTC.

For the CDR3, the DNA is TGTGCCACCAGAGTATCGGGACAGAACTATGGCTACACCTTC. Protein sequence: CATRVSGQNYGYTF. The chain is built from TRBV15 and TRBJ1-2; 7 bases align to TRBD1. CDR1 LNHNV and CDR2 YYDKDF come from the germline V gene (reference sequence). The CDR3 sequence is 14 residues long. V dropped 6 bases and J dropped 2; count of bases not matched to a gene: 6.

The chain couples TRBV3-1 to TRBJ2-7; 12 bases line up with TRBD2. J was trimmed by 6 bases and V by 1 base; bases with no gene match: 10. The CDR3 runs 17 residues. Germline assignment: CDR1 LGHDT and CDR2 YNNKEL (reference sequence). CDR3 nucleotides: TGTGCCAGCAGCCAAGGACTAGCGGGAGCCATGGGCCTCGAGCAGTACTTC. Protein product: CASSQGLAGAMGLEQYF.

This clonotype was seen more than once but under ten times. The V and J genes are TRBV5-1 and TRBJ1-2; 7 bases are shared with TRBD1. Germline V CDR1 and CDR2: SGHRS, YFSETQ. Germline trimming cut 5 bases from V and 6 bases from J; bases unmatched to any gene: 10. The CDR3 covers 14 residues. CDR3 coding DNA: TGCGCCAGCAGTCAAGGACAGGAATTAAATGGCTACACCTTC. Amino acids: CASSQGQELNGYTF.

The rearrangement joins TRBV6-2 or TRBV6-3 to TRBJ2-7, with 7 nucleotides matching TRBD1. J lost 1 base, V lost 0 bases, and 12 bases had no gene match. Germline CDR1 reads MNHEY; CDR2 reads SVGEGT. The CDR3 has 18 residues. CDR3: CASSYSTTPRQGSYEQYF. CDR3 DNA: TGTGCCAGCAGTTACTCGACTACCCCGAGACAGGGTTCCTACGAGCAGTACTTC.

This clonotype has a handful of counts. The chain has TRBV20-1 and TRBJ1-5, with D tentatively TRBD1 (6 bases). The CDR3 covers 14 residues. Germline CDR1 DFQATT, CDR2 SNEGSKA (reference sequence). Between the trimmed V and J ends, which lost 3 bases and 4 bases, there was a span of 13 bases. Written as DNA, the CDR3 is TGCAGTGCTAGGCCAGGGCAGGGGAATCAGCCCCAGCATTTT. Translating it yields CSARPGQGNQPQHF.

The V call is TRBV7-3, the J call TRBJ2-2; weak D call: TRBD2 (5 bases). The CDR3 has 17 amino acids. The V end lost 4 bases, the J end lost 3 bases, and 18 bases lay between the germline ends. Germline lookup yields CDR1 SGHTA and CDR2 FQGTGA. The CDR3, as DNA: TGTGCCAGCAGCTCCCAACCCGGACGAGCGGACACCGGGGAGCTGTTTTTT. Residues: CASSSQPGRADTGELFF.

V usage is TRBV2 and J usage is TRBJ1-6, with 7 bases matching TRBD1. The CDR3 is 19 amino acids. Germline assignment: CDR1 SNHLY and CDR2 FYNNEI. Losses at the gene ends were 0 bases for V and 3 bases for J; bases not matched to a gene: 11. The CDR3 is CASSEAGTVPTGYNSPLHF. DNA for the CDR3: TGTGCCAGCAGTGAAGCTGGGACAGTCCCTACCGGCTATAATTCACCCCTCCACTTT.

With respect to this clonotype: One base away lies a much larger clone, so this may be a sequencing read error. The J gene is TRBJ2-1, the V gene TRBV7-9; D gene unclear. Germline loops: CDR1 SEHNR, CDR2 FQNEAQ (reference sequence). The CDR3 is 14 residues long. Trimming removed 10 bases at V and 8 bases at J, with 21 bases between. The CDR3 region is CANSPRVLNHEQFF. CDR3 nucleotide sequence: TGTGCCAACAGTCCCCGGGTCTTGAACCATGAGCAGTTCTTC.

The chain links TRBV6-6 to TRBJ1-6, with a tentative D call TRBD1 (5 bases). Germline V gene data show CDR1 as MNHNY and CDR2 as SVGAGI (reference sequence). The CDR3 runs to 16 residues. Trimming pared 3 bases from V and 8 bases from J, leaving 17 bases between. CDR3 region: CASSYTYPTVHSPLHF. CDR3 DNA sequence: TGTGCCAGCAGTTATACGTATCCGACAGTTCATTCACCCCTCCACTTT.

The V call is TRBV5-1, the J call TRBJ1-2; TRBD1 matches 7 bases. Germline V gene sequence: CDR1 SGHRS, CDR2 YFSETQ. V shed 6 bases and J 2 bases; nucleotides not matched to a gene: 7. The CDR3 is made up of 14 amino acids. In nucleotides, the CDR3 is TGCGCCAGCACCCTTGAGGGGGCAAACTATGGCTACACCTTC. Translation gives CASTLEGANYGYTF.

This clonotype was counted only a few times. This chain uses TRBV7-3 with TRBJ2-3; D may be TRBD2 (6 bases). Per the germline V gene, CDR1 is SGHTA and CDR2 is FQGTGA. The V gene lost 5 bases and the J gene lost 4 bases, with 13 bases spanning the gap. The CDR3 contains 14 residues. The CDR3 loop reads CASSLGGNPDTQYF. The CDR3 region has the DNA TGTGCCAGCAGCCTCGGAGGGAATCCAGATACGCAGTATTTT.